This T cell receptor beta chain was captured by sequencing in a study of blood T cell repertoires in COVID-19. Study background: Both acute and convalescent COVID-19 samples were obtained from the United States, Italy and Spain. The cDNA or gDNA used as material had been derived from T cells, B-cell-depleted T cells, or PBMCs.

CDR1 SGHRS and CDR2 YFSETQ come from the germline V gene. V dropped 5 bases and J dropped 0 bases, with 18 bases sitting between them. This CDR3 is 17 amino acids long. Per the study methods: Reference gene primer amplification gave estimated nucleated cell counts. This table comes from immunoSEQ multiplex PCR, and its TCRdb copy is limited to in-frame clones, with some not included. The DNA was the basis for D and trimming; V, J and clone size are from that table. The table lists more than 110,000 clones, approximately 84% of them singletons. Sequenced sample: peripheral blood. The sequence was obtained from a woman of 80 years or more in a cohort sampled during active or convalescent COVID-19. The V and J genes are TRBV5-1 and TRBJ2-1, with TRBD2 as a possible D gene (6 bases). For the CDR3, the DNA is TGCGCCAGCAGTCTTTCCCAAGCGGGTAGCTCCTACAATGAGCAGTTCTTC. This codes for CASSLSQAGSSYNEQFF.